The 5 T cell receptor beta chains below were found in one sample sequenced in a study of STAT5B mutations in CD4+ large granular lymphocyte leukemia. Assay: immunoSEQ multiplex PCR; the TCRdb copy retains only in-frame clones and omits some. Of about 22,000 clones listed, roughly 82% are singletons. The sequenced material came from CD4+ T cells from blood buffy coats. Receptor source: a human donor in good health.

This clone has a handful of counts. The chain has TRBV4-2 and TRBJ2-1; D may correspond to TRBD1 or TRBD2 (6 bases each). The V end was cut by 3 bases, the J end by 4 bases, with 19 bases between. Germline V lookup: CDR1 LGHNA, CDR2 YNFKEQ. The CDR3 is made up of 17 amino acids. DNA for the CDR3: TGTGCCAGCAGCCAGTACATTACCGGGGGCATGTACAATGAGCAGTTCTTC. This codes for CASSQYITGGMYNEQFF.

This clone appeared a single time. This chain links TRBV19 with TRBJ2-2, with D unclear. Trimming took off 5 bases at V and 4 bases at J, with 8 bases between the two ends. The V gene's germline CDR1 is LNHDA and CDR2 SQIVND (reference sequence). This CDR3 is 13 amino acids long. CDR3: CASSPLVTGELFF. The CDR3 DNA is TGTGCCAGTAGTCCTCTGGTCACCGGGGAGCTGTTTTTT.

This sequence joins TRBV19 and TRBJ1-5, with 7 bases lining up with TRBD1. The CDR3 spans 15 residues. Losses at the gene ends were 6 bases for V and 3 bases for J; bases not matched to a gene: 8. Germline CDR1 is LNHDA and CDR2 is SQIVND (reference sequence). DNA for the CDR3: TGTGCCAGTAGGGTGACAGGGAGAGACAATCAGCCCCAGCATTTT. Translated, it gives CASRVTGRDNQPQHF. Complete variable domain (other parts from reference TRBV19 and TRBJ1-5): DGGITQSPKYLFRKEGQNVTLSCEQNLNHDAMYWYRQDPGQGLRLIYYSQIVNDFQKGDIAEGYSVSREKKESFPLTVTSAQKNPTAFYLCASRVTGRDNQPQHFGDGTRLSIL.

J is TRBJ1-5 and V is TRBV11-2; 7 positions match TRBD1. V was clipped by 3 bases and J by 3 bases; unmatched bases: 5. The CDR3 is 15 amino acids. The germline gives CDR1 SGHAT, CDR2 FQNNGV. The CDR3 region is CASSLGQTPNQPQHF. CDR3 coding DNA: TGTGCCAGCAGCTTGGGACAGACGCCCAATCAGCCCCAGCATTTT.

This clone has only a few counts. This rearrangement joins TRBV10-3 to TRBJ2-3; no clear D. Deletions cut 2 bases from V and 5 bases from J, with 5 bases between. Per germline, CDR1 ENHRY and CDR2 SYGVKD. The CDR3 contains 12 residues. Written as DNA, the CDR3 is TGTGCCATCAGTGAGACCGGAGATACGCAGTATTTT. It codes for CAISETGDTQYF.